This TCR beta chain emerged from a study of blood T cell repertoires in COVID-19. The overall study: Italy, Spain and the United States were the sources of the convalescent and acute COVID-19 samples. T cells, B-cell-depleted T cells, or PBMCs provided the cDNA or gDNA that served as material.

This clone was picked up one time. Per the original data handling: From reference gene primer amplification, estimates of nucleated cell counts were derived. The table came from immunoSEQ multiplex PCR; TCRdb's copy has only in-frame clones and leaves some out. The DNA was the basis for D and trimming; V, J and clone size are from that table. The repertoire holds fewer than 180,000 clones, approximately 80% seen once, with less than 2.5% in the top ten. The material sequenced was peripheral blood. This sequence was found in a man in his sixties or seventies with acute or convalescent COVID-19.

The chain's CDR3 is CASSYGADKNYGYTF. As DNA, the CDR3 is TGTGCCAGCAGTTACGGGGCGGACAAGAACTATGGCTACACCTTC. This chain uses TRBV6-5 with TRBJ1-2; the D gene is possibly TRBD1 (5 bases). Germline V gene lookup returns CDR1 MNHEY and CDR2 SVGAGI. V was clipped by 2 bases and J by 2 bases, with 12 bases between them. The CDR3 is 15 amino acids.